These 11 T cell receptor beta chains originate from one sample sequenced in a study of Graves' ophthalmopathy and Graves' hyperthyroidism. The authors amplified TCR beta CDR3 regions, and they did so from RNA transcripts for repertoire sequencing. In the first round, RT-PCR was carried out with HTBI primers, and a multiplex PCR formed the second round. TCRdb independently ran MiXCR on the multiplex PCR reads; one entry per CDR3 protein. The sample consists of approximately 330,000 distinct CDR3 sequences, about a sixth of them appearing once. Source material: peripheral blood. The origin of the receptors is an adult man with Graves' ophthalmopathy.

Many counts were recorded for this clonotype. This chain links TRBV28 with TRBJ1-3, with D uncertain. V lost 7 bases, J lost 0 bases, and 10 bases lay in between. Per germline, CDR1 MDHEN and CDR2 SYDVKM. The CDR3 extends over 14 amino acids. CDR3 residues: CASTEYNSGNTIYF. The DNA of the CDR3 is TGTGCCAGCACCGAGTACAACTCTGGAAACACCATATATTTT. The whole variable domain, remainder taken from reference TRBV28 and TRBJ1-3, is DVKVTQSSRYLVKRTGEKVFLECVQDMDHENMFWYRQDPGLGLRLIYFSYDVKMKEKGDIPEGYSVSREKKERFSLILESASTNQTSMYLCASTEYNSGNTIYFGEGSWLTVV.

For the CDR3, the DNA is TGCAGTGCTGCTAAGATCGGTCAGCCCCAGCATTTT. This encodes CSAAKIGQPQHF. The V and J genes are TRBV20-1 and TRBJ1-5; D is undetermined. The CDR3 spans 12 residues. With 5 bases removed from V and 6 bases from J, the gap between germline ends came to 11 bases. Germline CDR1 is DFQATT and CDR2 is SNEGSKA (reference sequence).

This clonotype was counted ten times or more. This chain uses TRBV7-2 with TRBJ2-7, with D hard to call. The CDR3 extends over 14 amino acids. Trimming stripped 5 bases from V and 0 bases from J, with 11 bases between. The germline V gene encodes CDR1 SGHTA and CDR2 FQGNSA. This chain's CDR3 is CASSLSRDSYEQYF. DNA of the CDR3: TGTGCCAGCAGCCTCTCACGCGACTCCTACGAGCAGTACTTC.

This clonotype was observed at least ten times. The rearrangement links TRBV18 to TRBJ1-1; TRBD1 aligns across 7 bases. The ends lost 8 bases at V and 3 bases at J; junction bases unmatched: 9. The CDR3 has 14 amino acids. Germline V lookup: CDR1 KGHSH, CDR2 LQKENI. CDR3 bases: TGTGCCAGCACAAGACAGGGATGGGACACTGAAGCTTTCTTT. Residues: CASTRQGWDTEAFF.

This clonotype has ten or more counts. The CDR3 DNA sequence: TGCGCCAGCAGTGAGCGCCGGTTTGGCGAGCAGTACTTC. This sequence encodes CASSERRFGEQYF. The chain is built from TRBV10-1 and TRBJ2-7; unclear D gene. This CDR3 has 13 amino acids. The V end lost 2 bases, the J end lost 6 bases, and 11 bases lay between the germline ends. Germline V CDR1 and CDR2: WNHNN, SYGVQD (reference sequence).

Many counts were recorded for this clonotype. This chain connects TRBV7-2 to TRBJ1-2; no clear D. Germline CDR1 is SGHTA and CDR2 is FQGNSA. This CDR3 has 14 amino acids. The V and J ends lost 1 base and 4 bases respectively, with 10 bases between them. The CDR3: CASSLGGLGYGYTF. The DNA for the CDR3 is TGTGCCAGCAGCTTAGGCGGACTCGGCTATGGCTACACCTTC.

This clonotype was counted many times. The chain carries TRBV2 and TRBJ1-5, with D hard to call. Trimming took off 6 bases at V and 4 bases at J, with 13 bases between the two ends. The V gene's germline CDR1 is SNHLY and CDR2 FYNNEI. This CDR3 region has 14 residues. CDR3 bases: TGTGCCAGCAGCAGACCGGGTCAAAATCAGCCCCAGCATTTT. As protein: CASSRPGQNQPQHF.

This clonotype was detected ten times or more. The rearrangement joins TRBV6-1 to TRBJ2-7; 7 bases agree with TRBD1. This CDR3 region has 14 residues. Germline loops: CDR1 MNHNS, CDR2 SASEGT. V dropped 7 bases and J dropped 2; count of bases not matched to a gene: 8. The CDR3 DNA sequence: TGTGCCAGCACCTTCAGGGACAGAGCCTACGAGCAGTACTTC. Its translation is CASTFRDRAYEQYF.

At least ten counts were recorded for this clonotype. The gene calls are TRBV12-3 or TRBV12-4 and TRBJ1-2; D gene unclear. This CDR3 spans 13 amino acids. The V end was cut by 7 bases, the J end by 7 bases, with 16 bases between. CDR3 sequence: CASTAFGVSGYTF. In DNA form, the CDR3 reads TGTGCCAGCACCGCATTTGGTGTAAGTGGCTACACCTTC.

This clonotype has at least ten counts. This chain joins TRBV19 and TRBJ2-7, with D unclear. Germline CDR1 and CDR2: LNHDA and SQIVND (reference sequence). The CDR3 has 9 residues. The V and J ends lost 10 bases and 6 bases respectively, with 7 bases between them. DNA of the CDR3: TGTGCCATCCCTCCCGAGCAGTACTTC. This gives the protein CAIPPEQYF.

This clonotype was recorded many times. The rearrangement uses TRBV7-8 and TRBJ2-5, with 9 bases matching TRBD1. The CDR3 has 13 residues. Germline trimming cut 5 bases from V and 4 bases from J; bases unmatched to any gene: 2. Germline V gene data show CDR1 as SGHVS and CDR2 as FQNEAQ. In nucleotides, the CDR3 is TGTGCCAGCAGCCCGACAGGGGGAGAGACCCAGTACTTC. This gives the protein CASSPTGGETQYF. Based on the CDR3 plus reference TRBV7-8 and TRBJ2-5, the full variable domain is GAGVSQSPRYKVAKRGQDVALRCDPISGHVSLFWYQQALGQGPEFLTYFQNEAQLDKSGLPSDRFFAERPEGSVSTLKIQRTQQEDSAVYLCASSPTGGETQYFGPGTRLLVL.